The T cell receptor (beta chain) under discussion was sequenced for a study of T cells in Graves' hyperthyroidism and ophthalmopathy. For the diagnoses, clinical symptoms, serum thyroxine and TRAb, thyroid ultrasound and orbital computed tomography were used. This clonotype was counted ten times or more. Antigen specificity is unknown. An end of the junction differs from the germline gene, which may be a read error. RNA transcripts were the template for amplifying TCR beta CDR3 regions. The TCR CDR3 was amplified in a first-round RT-PCR using the HTBI primer set. TCRdb ran MiXCR on the multiplex PCR reads and lists one entry per CDR3 protein. This table holds 250,000 or so distinct CDR3 sequences, 13% to 15% found once. Germline V lookup: CDR1 MDHEN, CDR2 SYDVKM. The CDR3 length is 11 residues. General observations from the study: A median approximately 6.5 months before onset, the model predicted ophthalmopathy.

This chain links TRBV28 with TRBJ2-5; D gene uncertain. Sequenced input: blood. The receptor was derived from a woman aged 45-65 years with Graves' hyperthyroidism that later progressed to Graves' ophthalmopathy. This CDR3 reads CASSFGPRKHF. In DNA form, the CDR3 reads TGTGCCAGCAGTTTCGGACCTCGAAAGCACTTC.